This record looks at one T cell receptor beta chain sequence and its context. The data are from a study of T cells in Graves' hyperthyroidism and ophthalmopathy. Researchers took RNA transcripts and amplified the TCR beta CDR3 regions from them. The TCR CDR3 was amplified in a first-round RT-PCR using the HTBI primer set. One entry per CDR3 protein, called by TCRdb with MiXCR from the multiplex PCR reads. The sample lists about 360,000 distinct CDR3 sequences, 20% to 25% seen once, with around four fifths in the top ten. The V end lost 1 base, the J end lost 7 bases, and 8 bases lay between the germline ends. CDR3 length equals 12 residues. Germline V lookup: CDR1 SQVTM, CDR2 ANQGSEA.

Sequences were obtained from blood. The TCR comes from a man in his forties or fifties with Graves' hyperthyroidism. The rearrangement joins TRBV29-1 to TRBJ2-1; perhaps TRBD2 as D (5 bases). CDR3: CSVEGSGNEQFF. For the CDR3, the DNA is TGCAGCGTTGAAGGATCGGGAAATGAGCAGTTCTTC.